This paragraph covers one T cell receptor (beta chain) sequence. The CDR3 covers 16 residues. Germline CDR1 and CDR2: MNHEY and SMNVEV (reference sequence). With 5 bases clipped from V and 6 bases from J, the junction kept 8 bases outside the gene matches. The data stem from a study of OX40 agonist ivuxolimab in advanced cancers. Only in-frame clones appear in the TCRdb table, and some are missing; sequencing was by immunoSEQ multiplex PCR. In the table there are about 36,000 clones, roughly 69% of which are singletons. The chain has TRBV27 and TRBJ2-7, with 15 bases lining up with TRBD2. The sample was CD4+ or CD8+ T cells sorted from blood, taken in a trial of the OX40 agonist ivuxolimab. This clonotype was obtained from an adult with an advanced solid tumor such as melanoma, head and neck, liver or kidney cancer. CDR3 in amino acids: CASSGLAGGPSREQYF. As DNA, the CDR3 is TGTGCCAGCAGTGGACTAGCGGGGGGGCCGTCTCGCGAGCAGTACTTC.